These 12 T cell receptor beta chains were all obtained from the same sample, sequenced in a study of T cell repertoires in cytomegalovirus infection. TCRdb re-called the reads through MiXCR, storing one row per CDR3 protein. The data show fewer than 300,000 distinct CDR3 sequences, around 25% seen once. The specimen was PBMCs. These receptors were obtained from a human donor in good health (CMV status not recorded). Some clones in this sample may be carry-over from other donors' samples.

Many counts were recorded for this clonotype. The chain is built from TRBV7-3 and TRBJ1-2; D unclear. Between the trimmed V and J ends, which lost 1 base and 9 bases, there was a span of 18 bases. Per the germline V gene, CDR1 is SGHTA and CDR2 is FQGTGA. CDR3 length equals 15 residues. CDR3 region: CASSLNGPADTRYTF. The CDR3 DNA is TGTGCCAGCAGCTTAAATGGTCCGGCAGACACTCGCTACACCTTC.

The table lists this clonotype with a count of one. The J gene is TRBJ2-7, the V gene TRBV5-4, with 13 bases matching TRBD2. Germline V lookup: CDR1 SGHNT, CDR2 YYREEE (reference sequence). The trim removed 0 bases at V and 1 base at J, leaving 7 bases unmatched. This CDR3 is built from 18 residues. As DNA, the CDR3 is TGTGCCAGCAGCTTGGGAAGAACACTAGCGGGAGGGTCCTACGAGCAGTACTTC. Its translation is CASSLGRTLAGGSYEQYF.

The CDR3 coding sequence is TGCAGCGTTGATGGGGGAGTTTCTAGAGAGACCCAGTACTTC. The encoded protein is CSVDGGVSRETQYF. The chain couples TRBV29-1 to TRBJ2-5; D possibly matches TRBD1 or TRBD2 (5 bases each). V lost 3 bases, J lost 4 bases, and 15 bases lay in between. The CDR3 is 14 residues long. The germline CDR1 and CDR2 sequences are SQVTM and ANQGSEA.

The CDR3 nucleotides read TGTGCCAGCAGCTTAGTGGCAGGGCGCGAAAAACTGTTTTTT. Amino acid sequence: CASSLVAGREKLFF. The J gene is TRBJ1-4, the V gene TRBV11-2, with TRBD1 as a possible D gene (5 bases). The germline gives CDR1 SGHAT, CDR2 FQNNGV. Between the trimmed V and J ends, which lost 1 base and 8 bases, there was a span of 11 bases. CDR3 length: 14 amino acids.

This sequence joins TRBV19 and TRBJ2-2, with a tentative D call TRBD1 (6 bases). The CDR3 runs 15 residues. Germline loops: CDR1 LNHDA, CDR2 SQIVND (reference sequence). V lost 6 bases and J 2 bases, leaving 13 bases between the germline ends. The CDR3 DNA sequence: TGTGCCAGTAGACCAGGGGTGACAAACACCGGGGAGCTGTTTTTT. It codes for CASRPGVTNTGELFF.

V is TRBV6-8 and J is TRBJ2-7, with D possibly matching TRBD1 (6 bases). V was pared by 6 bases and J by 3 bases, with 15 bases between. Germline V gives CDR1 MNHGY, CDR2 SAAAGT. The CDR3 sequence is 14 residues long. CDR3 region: CASRKMGARYEQYF. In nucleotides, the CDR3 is TGTGCCAGCAGAAAAATGGGGGCGCGCTACGAGCAGTACTTC.

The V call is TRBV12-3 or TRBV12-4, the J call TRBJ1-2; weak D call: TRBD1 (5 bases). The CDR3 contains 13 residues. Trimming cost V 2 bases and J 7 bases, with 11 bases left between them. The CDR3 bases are TGTGCCAGCAGTTTAATGAGGGGCCGTGGCTACACCTTC. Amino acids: CASSLMRGRGYTF.

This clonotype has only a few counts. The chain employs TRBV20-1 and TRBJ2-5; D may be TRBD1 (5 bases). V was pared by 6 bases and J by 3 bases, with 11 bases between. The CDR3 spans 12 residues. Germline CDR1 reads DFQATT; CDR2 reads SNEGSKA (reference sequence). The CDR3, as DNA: TGCAGTGCCCCTAGGGGCGAAGAGACCCAGTACTTC. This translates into CSAPRGEETQYF.

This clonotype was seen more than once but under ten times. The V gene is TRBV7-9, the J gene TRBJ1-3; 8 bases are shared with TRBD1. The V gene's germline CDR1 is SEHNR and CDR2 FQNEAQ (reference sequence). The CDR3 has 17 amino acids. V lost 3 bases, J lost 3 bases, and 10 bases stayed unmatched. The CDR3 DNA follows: TGTGCCAGCAGCTTTGGTCCTGCCGGACAGGGTGGAAACACCATATATTTT. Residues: CASSFGPAGQGGNTIYF. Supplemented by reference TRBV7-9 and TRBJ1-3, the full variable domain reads DTGVSQNPRHKITKRGQNVTFRCDPISEHNRLYWYRQTLGQGPEFLTYFQNEAQLEKSRLLSDRFSAERPKGSFSTLEIQRTEQGDSAMYLCASSFGPAGQGGNTIYFGEGSWLTVV.

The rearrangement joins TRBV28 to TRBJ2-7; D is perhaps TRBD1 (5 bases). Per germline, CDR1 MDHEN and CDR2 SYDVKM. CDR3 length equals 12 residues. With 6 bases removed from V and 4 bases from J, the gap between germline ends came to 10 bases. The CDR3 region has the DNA TGTGCCAGCAGCAGGGCGGCATACGAGCAGTACTTC. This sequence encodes CASSRAAYEQYF.

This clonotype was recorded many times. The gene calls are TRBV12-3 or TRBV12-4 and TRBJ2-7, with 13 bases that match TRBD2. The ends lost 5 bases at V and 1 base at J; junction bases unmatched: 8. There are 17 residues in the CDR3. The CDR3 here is CASSRLAGGGWSYEQYF. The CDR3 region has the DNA TGTGCCAGCAGTCGACTAGCGGGAGGAGGATGGTCCTACGAGCAGTACTTC.

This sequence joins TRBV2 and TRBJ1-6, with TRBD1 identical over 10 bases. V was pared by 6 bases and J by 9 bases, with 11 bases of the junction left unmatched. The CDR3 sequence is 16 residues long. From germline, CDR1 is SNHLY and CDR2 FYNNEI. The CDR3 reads CASRIPPGQGLSPLHF. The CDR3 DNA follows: TGTGCCAGCAGGATCCCTCCGGGACAGGGGCTTTCACCCCTCCACTTT.